Below, 26 T cell receptor beta chains from the same sample are listed, as sequenced in a study of T-cell memory formation after mild COVID-19. TCRdb used MiXCR to reprocess the 5' RACE reads, holding one entry per CDR3 protein. The data hold 250,000 to 300,000 distinct CDR3 sequences, with roughly 18% observed a single time. Material for sequencing was PBMCs or a T cell subset sorted from them (not recorded which). All receptors come from a man aged 18 to 29 who had mild COVID-19 (a few samples of this study predate the infection). Cell type and time point are not known.

This clonotype appeared many times. V and J are TRBV20-1 and TRBJ2-1; D is undetermined. Trimming shortened V by 6 bases and J by 8 bases, and 14 bases separated the two germline ends. CDR3 length: 12 amino acids. CDR1 is DFQATT, CDR2 SNEGSKA, per germline (reference sequence). CDR3 nucleotides: TGCAGTGCCCCCTGGGCTAGTCATGAGCAGTTCTTC. Amino acids: CSAPWASHEQFF.

The rearrangement uses TRBV7-2 and TRBJ2-1; 10 nucleotides match TRBD1. CDR1 SGHTA and CDR2 FQGNSA come from the germline V gene. This CDR3 region has 16 residues. V shed 6 bases and J 7 bases; nucleotides not matched to a gene: 12. CDR3 amino acids: CASRDNRDRGWNEQFF. Written as DNA, the CDR3 is TGTGCCAGCAGAGACAACCGGGACAGGGGTTGGAATGAGCAGTTCTTC.

The chain carries TRBV4-3 and TRBJ2-5; the D gene is possibly TRBD1 (6 bases). This CDR3 spans 15 amino acids. Deletions cut 3 bases from V and 4 bases from J, with 15 bases between. CDR1 LGHNA and CDR2 YSLEER come from the germline V gene. Here the CDR3 reads CASSQRGRPLETQYF. The CDR3 coding sequence is TGCGCCAGCAGCCAGAGGGGGAGACCTCTAGAGACCCAGTACTTC.

This clonotype was seen only once. The chain links TRBV11-2 to TRBJ2-1; D is unresolved. Germline V gene lookup returns CDR1 SGHAT and CDR2 FQNNGV. The CDR3 has 14 amino acids. V shed 5 bases and J shed 7 bases, with 15 bases lying between them. The CDR3 DNA sequence: TGTGCCAGCAGCCCTAACACGATGGGGAATGAGCAGTTCTTC. This sequence encodes CASSPNTMGNEQFF.

The gene calls are TRBV7-8 and TRBJ2-2; 7 nucleotides agree with TRBD2. This CDR3 contains 13 residues. Per the germline V gene, CDR1 is SGHVS and CDR2 is FQNEAQ. With V trimmed by 6 bases and J by 6 bases, 4 bases remained unmatched. This chain's CDR3 is CASSPRGAGELFF. The CDR3 DNA reads as TGTGCCAGCAGTCCTCGGGGGGCCGGGGAGCTGTTTTTT.

This clonotype was counted at least ten times. The chain uses TRBV5-1 and TRBJ2-1, with D uncertain. Trimming took off 0 bases at V and 0 bases at J, with 7 bases between the two ends. Germline CDR1 SGHRS, CDR2 YFSETQ. The CDR3 runs to 15 residues. CDR3 DNA sequence: TGCGCCAGCAGCTTGGCCCTACTCTCCTACAATGAGCAGTTCTTC. It encodes CASSLALLSYNEQFF.

This chain connects TRBV12-3 or TRBV12-4 to TRBJ2-7; the D call may be TRBD1 or TRBD2 (6 bases each). V lost 6 bases to trimming and J lost 4 bases, with 16 bases between them. This CDR3 has 14 residues. DNA for the CDR3: TGTGCCAGCAGGAGAAGGGGGGTCGAATACGAGCAGTACTTC. Its protein product is CASRRRGVEYEQYF.

In its sample, this clonotype was seen a few times. The rearrangement links TRBV7-2 to TRBJ1-2; 9 bases align to TRBD1. The ends lost 4 bases at V and 3 bases at J; junction bases unmatched: 9. The CDR3 sequence is 16 residues long. CDR1 and CDR2 from the germline V gene are SGHTA and FQGNSA. CDR3 in amino acids: CASSSSPGQGDYGYTF. The CDR3 DNA follows: TGTGCCAGCAGCTCAAGTCCGGGACAGGGTGACTATGGCTACACCTTC.

The V and J genes are TRBV7-2 and TRBJ2-7; 9 nucleotides match TRBD2. The length of the CDR3 is 15 residues. V was clipped by 0 bases and J by 6 bases; unmatched bases: 6. Per the germline V gene, CDR1 is SGHTA and CDR2 is FQGNSA. The CDR3 sequence is CASSLAASGTSEQYF. In DNA form, the CDR3 reads TGTGCCAGCAGCTTAGCGGCTAGCGGGACATCCGAGCAGTACTTC.

This chain connects TRBV2 to TRBJ2-3; D gene ambiguous. CDR1 SNHLY and CDR2 FYNNEI come from the germline V gene. Between the trimmed V and J ends, which lost 0 bases and 4 bases, there was a span of 8 bases. The CDR3 is made up of 14 amino acids. Here the CDR3 reads CASSEASRSDTQYF. CDR3 DNA: TGTGCCAGCAGTGAAGCTAGCAGGTCAGATACGCAGTATTTT.

The chain employs TRBV7-6 and TRBJ2-6; a possible D gene is TRBD1 (6 bases). Germline values: CDR1 SGHVS, CDR2 FNYEAQ. The V end lost 9 bases, the J end lost 1 base, and 7 bases lay between the germline ends. The CDR3 loop spans 13 amino acids. The DNA for the CDR3 is TGTGCCAGAGGGGGATCTGGGGCCAACGTCCTGACTTTC. Amino acids: CARGGSGANVLTF.

This sequence joins TRBV5-1 and TRBJ2-5; perhaps D is TRBD1 or TRBD2 (7 bases each). The CDR3 totals 15 residues. V was clipped by 6 bases and J by 5 bases, with 20 bases between them. In germline, CDR1 is SGHRS, CDR2 YFSETQ. CDR3: CASTPGGAGGETQYF. The CDR3 bases are TGCGCCAGCACCCCGGGGGGCGCAGGGGGTGAGACCCAGTACTTC.

This clonotype was counted many times. The rearrangement joins TRBV27 to TRBJ1-2; 9 positions match TRBD1. CDR3 size: 13 residues. Germline CDR1 and CDR2: MNHEY and SMNVEV (reference sequence). The V gene end was trimmed by 6 bases and the J gene end by 5 bases; junction bases not matched to a gene: 4. CDR3 DNA sequence: TGTGCCAGCAGCACCGGGACAGGGTATGGCTACACCTTC. This translates into CASSTGTGYGYTF.

This clonotype appeared a few times. V usage is TRBV5-1 and J usage is TRBJ1-5, with D unresolved. The V and J ends lost 1 base and 5 bases respectively, with 13 bases between them. The CDR3 has 15 residues. Germline CDR1 SGHRS, CDR2 YFSETQ. The CDR3 DNA reads as TGCGCCAGCAGCTTGCCAAGACCGGTCGATCAGCCCCAGCATTTT. Encoded protein: CASSLPRPVDQPQHF.

This chain connects TRBV18 to TRBJ1-1; a weak D match, TRBD1 (5 bases). V dropped 5 bases and J dropped 5 bases, with 12 bases sitting between them. This CDR3 is 13 amino acids long. Per germline, CDR1 KGHSH and CDR2 LQKENI. The CDR3 nucleotides read TGTGCCAGCTCAGCCAGGGTCGGGACTGAAGCTTTCTTT. Protein product: CASSARVGTEAFF.

The table lists this clonotype with a few counts. The chain carries TRBV5-5 and TRBJ1-1, with D possibly matching TRBD1 (5 bases). Germline-derived CDR1 and CDR2 are SGHKS and YYEKEE (reference sequence). The CDR3 sequence is 12 residues long. V was cut by 4 bases and J by 6 bases, with 10 bases left in between. The CDR3 region is CASSRRGAEAFF. Written as DNA, the CDR3 is TGTGCCAGCAGCCGGCGGGGCGCTGAAGCTTTCTTT.

This chain uses TRBV11-2 with TRBJ2-7, with D unclear. Germline V gene sequence: CDR1 SGHAT, CDR2 FQNNGV. Trimming took 5 bases from V and 7 from J, leaving 12 bases between them. The CDR3 covers 12 residues. CDR3 sequence reads: CASSPGLREQYV. The CDR3 nucleotides read TGTGCCAGCAGCCCCGGATTAAGGGAGCAGTACGTC.

The CDR3 DNA sequence: TGTGCCAGCAGCTCCTCCGGGGGGGCCCACGAGCAGTACTTC. This translates into CASSSSGGAHEQYF. The rearrangement links TRBV7-2 to TRBJ2-7, with TRBD2 identical over 8 bases. Germline-derived CDR1 and CDR2 are SGHTA and FQGNSA. J was trimmed by 5 bases and V by 4 bases; bases with no gene match: 7. This CDR3 has 14 amino acids.

The J gene is TRBJ1-5, the V gene TRBV3-1; no firm D call. This CDR3 is built from 13 residues. CDR1 and CDR2 (germline): LGHDT, YNNKEL (reference sequence). Trimming removed 4 bases at V and 6 bases at J, with 10 bases between. The CDR3, as DNA: TGTGCCAGCAGCCGCTCCTGGGTTCAGCCCCAGCATTTT. Protein product: CASSRSWVQPQHF.

CDR3 bases: TGTGCCAGCAGCCCAGGGCAGGGGACGTTCTATGGCTACACCTTC. Encoded protein: CASSPGQGTFYGYTF. V and J are TRBV7-2 and TRBJ1-2; TRBD1 might be the D (6 bases). The CDR3 has 15 amino acids. Trimming took off 5 bases at V and 4 bases at J, with 17 bases between the two ends. Germline values: CDR1 SGHTA, CDR2 FQGNSA.

The chain links TRBV20-1 to TRBJ2-7; 10 positions match TRBD2. Germline V lookup: CDR1 DFQATT, CDR2 SNEGSKA (reference sequence). The V gene end was trimmed by 0 bases and the J gene end by 7 bases; junction bases not matched to a gene: 9. This CDR3 comprises 15 residues. CDR3 in DNA: TGCAGTGCTAGAGACCCGCCAGCGGGGGGGTTAGAGCAGTACGTC. This gives the protein CSARDPPAGGLEQYV.

This clonotype was found a few times. The chain carries TRBV11-2 and TRBJ2-3, with D unresolved. The CDR3 consists of 16 residues. The V end lost 5 bases, the J end lost 6 bases, and 21 bases lay between the germline ends. Germline CDR1 and CDR2: SGHAT and FQNNGV. This CDR3 reads CASSGHVTGPPDTQYF. In nucleotides, the CDR3 is TGTGCCAGCAGCGGCCACGTCACCGGCCCGCCGGATACGCAGTATTTT.

The chain employs TRBV20-1 and TRBJ2-1; maybe TRBD2 (5 bases). The V gene's germline CDR1 is DFQATT and CDR2 SNEGSKA (reference sequence). The CDR3 runs 15 residues. V gave up 1 base and J gave up 7 bases, with 17 bases separating them. The CDR3 spells CSARADYATGNEQFF. In DNA, the CDR3 is TGCAGTGCTAGAGCTGACTATGCGACTGGAAATGAGCAGTTCTTC.

Concerning this clonotype: The junction departs from germline at one end; a sequencing error may be responsible. V usage is TRBV4-1 and J usage is TRBJ1-6, with a weak D call TRBD1 (5 bases). CDR1 and CDR2 (germline): MGHRA, YSYEKL. CDR3 length: 13 amino acids. As DNA, the CDR3 is TGCGCCAGCAGTCAAGGGCCCTTGGGGGCCCTCCACTTT. As protein: CASSQGPLGALHF.

This clonotype was seen ten or more times. The chain recombines TRBV7-9 with TRBJ2-7; D is unresolved. The CDR3 spans 12 residues. Germline CDR1 is SEHNR and CDR2 is FQNEAQ (reference sequence). Trimming took off 5 bases at V and 3 bases at J, with 8 bases between the two ends. CDR3 nucleotide sequence: TGTGCCAGCAGCCAGACCGGCTACGAGCAGTACTTC. Translation: CASSQTGYEQYF.

This clonotype was detected a few times. The V and J genes are TRBV12-3 or TRBV12-4 and TRBJ2-6; 8 nucleotides match TRBD1. The CDR3 has 20 amino acids. The V and J ends lost 0 bases and 4 bases, in that order; junction bases with no gene match: 14. As DNA, the CDR3 is TGTGCCAGCAGTTTAGCGCATTGGTCAGGGGGCGCTCCGGGGGCCAACGTCCTGACTTTC. As protein: CASSLAHWSGGAPGANVLTF.